This is a list of T cell receptor beta chains from one sample in a study of cytotoxic CD8 clonotypes in ibrutinib-treated CLL. Data came from immunoSEQ multiplex PCR; TCRdb stores just in-frame clones and leaves some out. The data hold more than 300,000 clones, with approximately 80% observed a single time. The sample here was PBMCs, taken before ibrutinib treatment. All receptors come from a human donor with chronic lymphocytic leukemia. Each CDR3 is given with its conserved first and last residue. Fields, in order: J gene, CDR3 length, D gene, V gene, CDR3 protein, CDR3 DNA. D genes are given only for firm matches.

j_gene: TRBJ2-7
len: 12
d_gene: TRBD1
v_gene: TRBV7-9
CDR3aa: CATRQGPYEQYF
CDR3nt: TGTGCCACCCGACAGGGCCCCTACGAGCAGTACTTC

j_gene: TRBJ2-1
len: 14
d_gene: -
v_gene: TRBV9
CDR3aa: CASSVASSLDEQFF
CDR3nt: TGTGCCAGCAGCGTAGCTAGTAGCCTAGATGAGCAGTTCTTC

j_gene: TRBJ1-2
len: 15
d_gene: TRBD1
v_gene: TRBV6-1
CDR3aa: CASRVGQGVIDGYTF
CDR3nt: TGTGCCAGCAGGGTGGGACAGGGGGTAATCGATGGCTACACCTTC

j_gene: TRBJ1-5
len: 15
d_gene: -
v_gene: TRBV27
CDR3aa: CASSLTAYSNQPQHF
CDR3nt: TGTGCCAGCAGTTTGACAGCTTATAGCAATCAGCCCCAGCATTTT

j_gene: TRBJ1-1
len: 15
d_gene: -
v_gene: TRBV27
CDR3aa: CASSLSGPVGTEAFF
CDR3nt: TGTGCCAGCAGTTTATCGGGACCGGTGGGCACTGAAGCTTTCTTT

j_gene: TRBJ2-7
len: 13
d_gene: TRBD2
v_gene: TRBV29-1
CDR3aa: CSGEREGDYEQYF
CDR3nt: TGCAGCGGGGAGCGGGAGGGGGACTACGAGCAGTACTTC

j_gene: TRBJ2-7
len: 11
d_gene: -
v_gene: TRBV5-8
CDR3aa: CASSQAVEQYF
CDR3nt: TGTGCCAGCAGCCAGGCTGTCGAGCAATACTTC

j_gene: TRBJ1-5
len: 13
d_gene: -
v_gene: TRBV7-3
CDR3aa: CASSLESNQPQHF
CDR3nt: TGTGCCAGCAGCTTGGAGAGCAATCAGCCCCAGCATTTT

j_gene: TRBJ2-5
len: 14
d_gene: -
v_gene: TRBV5-1
CDR3aa: CASSRGEAQETQYF
CDR3nt: TGCGCCAGCAGTAGGGGGGAGGCCCAAGAGACCCAGTACTTC

j_gene: TRBJ2-5
len: 18
d_gene: TRBD2
v_gene: TRBV15
CDR3aa: CATSRDTLWLADQETQYF
CDR3nt: TGTGCCACCAGCAGAGATACCTTGTGGCTAGCGGATCAAGAGACCCAGTACTTC

j_gene: TRBJ2-2
len: 14
d_gene: TRBD1
v_gene: TRBV30
CDR3aa: CAWTDRENTGELFF
CDR3nt: TGTGCCTGGACGGACAGGGAGAACACCGGGGAGCTGTTTTTT

j_gene: TRBJ2-3
len: 14
d_gene: -
v_gene: TRBV11-3
CDR3aa: CASSPGQSRDTQYF
CDR3nt: TGTGCCAGCAGCCCAGGACAGTCTCGGGATACGCAGTATTTT

j_gene: TRBJ2-3
len: 14
d_gene: TRBD2
v_gene: TRBV2
CDR3aa: CASTLLTSGDTQYF
CDR3nt: TGTGCCAGCACGCTCCTGACTAGCGGAGATACGCAGTATTTT

j_gene: TRBJ1-1
len: 15
d_gene: -
v_gene: TRBV7-2
CDR3aa: CASSLGGTKNTEAFF
CDR3nt: TGTGCCAGCAGCTTAGGCGGGACAAAGAACACTGAAGCTTTCTTT

j_gene: TRBJ2-1
len: 13
d_gene: -
v_gene: TRBV15
CDR3aa: CATSPNAYNEQFF
CDR3nt: TGTGCCACCAGCCCCAATGCCTACAATGAGCAGTTCTTC

j_gene: TRBJ2-7
len: 14
d_gene: -
v_gene: TRBV6-1
CDR3aa: CASSEWGSSYEQYF
CDR3nt: TGTGCCAGCAGTGAATGGGGGAGCTCCTACGAGCAGTACTTC

j_gene: TRBJ1-2
len: 12
d_gene: -
v_gene: TRBV6-1
CDR3aa: CASSESGYGYTF
CDR3nt: TGTGCCAGCAGTGAAAGCGGCTATGGCTACACCTTC